A selection of T cell receptor beta chains follows, all from one sample in a study of CD8+CD57+ T cells in acquired aplastic anemia. Using its own MiXCR run on the reads, TCRdb lists one record per CDR3 protein. The sample includes 200,000 to 300,000 distinct CDR3 sequences, around 82% of them seen just once. Sequenced sample: sorted CD4+, CD8+, or CD8+CD57+ T cells (not recorded which) from PBMCs. These receptors all stem from a human donor with aplastic anemia. CDR3s include the opening cysteine and the closing phenylalanine or tryptophan. D genes are given only for firm matches. Some rows have no size entry. The others give once, few or many, or a class for an expanded clone.

v_call,d_call,j_call,clone_size,cdr3_nt,cdr3_aa
TRBV2,NA,TRBJ1-1,NA,TGTGCCAGCAGCTTTGCTCTGACAGAGAACCCTGAAGCTTTCTTT,CASSFALTENPEAFF
TRBV9,NA,TRBJ2-3,NA,TGTGCCAGCAGCTTCGGGACTGGCGGCAATACGACGTATTTT,CASSFGTGGNTTYF
TRBV7-3,NA,TRBJ1-5,NA,TGTGCCAGCTGCGTAGGGGTCTCGAGAATTCAGCCCTGGCATTTT,CASCVGVSRIQPWHF
TRBV15,NA,TRBJ2-3,NA,TGTGCCACCAGCAGAGACCCCCTAGGAACGTCAGATACGCAGTATTTT,CATSRDPLGTSDTQYF
TRBV19,NA,TRBJ1-6,NA,TGTGCCAGTAGTATAGGTGGCGGCGGCTACAATGAGCAGTTCCACTTT,CASSIGGGGYNEQFHF
TRBV24-1,NA,TRBJ2-1,NA,TGTGCCACCAGTGGTACAGGGACTTCTTCCAATGAGCAGTTCTTC,CATSGTGTSSNEQFF
TRBV7-8,NA,TRBJ1-5,NA,TGCGCCAGCAGCTTAGCGGGAGGACCCCATCCGCAGTATCATTTT,CASSLAGGPHPQYHF
TRBV7-8,NA,TRBJ2-3,NA,TGTGCCAGCAGCGTAGCGTGTAGTACCGATACGCAGTATTTT,CASSVACSTDTQYF
TRBV7-8,TRBD2,TRBJ2-1,NA,TGTGCCAGCAGCTTAGCGGGAAGCGGGGAGAGCGAGGATCAGTTCTTC,CASSLAGSGESEDQFF
TRBV2,NA,TRBJ2-7,NA,TGCGCCAGCAGCAACTCTAGCGTCCTTGAGCAGTACTTC,CASSNSSVLEQYF
TRBV20-1,TRBD2,TRBJ2-1,few,TGCAGTGCCAGTAGTATAGCGGGGGGATCCTACAATGAGCAGTTCTTC,CSASSIAGGSYNEQFF
TRBV7-4,NA,TRBJ2-6,NA,TGTGCCAGCAGCGTCCTCGGGGGTTTCGCCCAGGCACCCGTCCTGACTTTC,CASSVLGGFAQAPVLTF
TRBV15,NA,TRBJ2-3,many,TGTGCCACCAGCAGTGCAGTCCAGAAAGATACGCAGTATTTT,CATSSAVQKDTQYF
TRBV6-5,TRBD1,TRBJ1-2,many,TGTGCCAGCAGCCTACAAACCGGGACAGGGGTCTATGGCTACACCTTC,CASSLQTGTGVYGYTF
TRBV15,NA,TRBJ2-5,NA,TGTGCCAGCAGCAGAGGCGGAGAGCCCGAGACCCAGTACTTC,CASSRGGEPETQYF
TRBV20-1,TRBD1,TRBJ1-1,few,TGCAGTGCTAGCAGGGGGTTTGGCACTGAAGCTTTCTTT,CSASRGFGTEAFF
TRBV27,NA,TRBJ2-7,NA,TGTCCCAGCAGCGTGTGTGGGCAGTTCTACGAGCAGTACTTC,CPSSVCGQFYEQYF
TRBV11-3,NA,TRBJ2-3,NA,TGTGCCAGCAGCGTAGAGGACTATCCCGATACGCAGTCTTTT,CASSVEDYPDTQSF
TRBV5-6,NA,TRBJ2-5,once,TGTGCCAGCAGCTTGGCGACAGGAGAAGAGACCCAGTACTTC,CASSLATGEETQYF
TRBV9,NA,TRBJ2-1,NA,TGTGCCAGTAGCTCAGGGGGGGGCAGCCACAATCAGCAGTTCTTC,CASSSGGGSHNQQFF
TRBV9,NA,TRBJ2-5,NA,TGTGCCACCAGCGCGATCTCCGGCAGAGAGGCCCAGGACTTC,CATSAISGREAQDF
TRBV29-1,NA,TRBJ2-1,NA,TGCAGCGTTGAAGATCAGGGCAGCTTC,CSVEDQGSF
TRBV7-2,TRBD1,TRBJ2-5,NA,TGTGCCAGCGCCGGGACAGGGGGCGCTGAGCACGATCTTGCCCAGTACTTC,CASAGTGGAEHDLAQYF
TRBV20-1,NA,TRBJ2-1,NA,TGCAGTGCTAGAGCCGTCAATGAGCAGTTCTTC,CSARAVNEQFF
TRBV10-3,NA,TRBJ2-5,NA,TGTGCCATCAGTCGAACCGCCGTCGAGACCCAGTACTTC,CAISRTAVETQYF
TRBV7-2,NA,TRBJ2-3,many,TGTGCCAGCAGCTTCCGGGACTCGAACACAGATACGCAGTATTTT,CASSFRDSNTDTQYF
TRBV2,NA,TRBJ2-7,few,TGTGCCAGCAGTGACGGGGGCAGAGATGAGCAGTACTTC,CASSDGGRDEQYF
TRBV19,TRBD1,TRBJ2-5,NA,TGTGCCAGTAGTACGCTCGGGACAGGGATGGAGACCCAGTACTTC,CASSTLGTGMETQYF
TRBV7-8,NA,TRBJ1-2,few,TGTGCCAGCACCTTCTATGGCTACACCTTC,CASTFYGYTF
TRBV19,NA,TRBJ1-5,few,TGTGCCAGTAGTATAGCTAGAGGTGCCTACAATCAGCATTTT,CASSIARGAYNQHF
TRBV28,NA,TRBJ2-1,NA,TGTGCCAGCAGCTTTCGAAGAGGAAACGGGCAGGATGAGCAGTTCTTC,CASSFRRGNGQDEQFF
TRBV7-9,TRBD2,TRBJ2-3,NA,TGTGCCAGCAGCTTGGCGGGAGGTGAAGATACGCAGTATTTT,CASSLAGGEDTQYF
TRBV7-9,NA,TRBJ2-5,NA,TGTGCCAGCAGCTTAGTACCGGGGTCTCAATTGACTGAGTACTTC,CASSLVPGSQLTEYF
TRBV7-6,NA,TRBJ2-7,NA,TGTGCCAGCAGCTTGAGTCCCTATACTTCACCCCTCTACGAGCAATACTTC,CASSLSPYTSPLYEQYF
TRBV7-3,NA,TRBJ2-5,NA,TGTGCCACCAGCACACGCAGCACCCAAGAGACCCAGTACTTC,CATSTRSTQETQYF
TRBV7-8,NA,TRBJ2-7,NA,TGTGCCGGCAGCTTAGAGGGAGGTCCCGATGCGCAGTACTTC,CAGSLEGGPDAQYF
TRBV2,TRBD2,TRBJ2-3,NA,TGTGCCAGCAGCGTAGCGGGAGGTGATAATAAGCAGTATTTT,CASSVAGGDNKQYF
TRBV2,NA,TRBJ2-3,NA,TGTGCCAGCAGTGATGGGGGGAGTGATGAGCAGCAGTTTTTT,CASSDGGSDEQQFF
TRBV7-9,NA,TRBJ2-1,NA,TGTGCCAGCAGCTCCGCAGGGACGCAGCATTTTGAGCAATTCTTC,CASSSAGTQHFEQFF
TRBV5-1,NA,TRBJ2-1,NA,TGCGCCAGCAGCTTGCCAGATAACCTTGAGAGCGATGAGCAGTTCTTC,CASSLPDNLESDEQFF
TRBV9,TRBD2,TRBJ2-3,NA,TGTGCCAGCGGCTTAGCGGGGAGCCCCCATACGCAGTATTTT,CASGLAGSPHTQYF
TRBV7-6,TRBD2,TRBJ2-3,NA,TGTGCCAGCAGCCTAGCGGGGGTCCCCTCTACGCCGTATTTT,CASSLAGVPSTPYF
TRBV15,NA,TRBJ2-5,NA,TGTGCCACCAGCGGCCGGGGCCCCGCGGAGGCGCAGTACTTC,CATSGRGPAEAQYF
TRBV2,NA,TRBJ1-6,NA,TGTGCCAGCAGCTGTACGAGTTCCTATACAGCACCGCTCCACTTT,CASSCTSSYTAPLHF
TRBV5-5,TRBD1,TRBJ2-7,NA,TGTGCCAGCAGCTTGGCGAGGGGGCGCGAGCAGTACTTC,CASSLARGREQYF
TRBV11-3,TRBD1,TRBJ2-5,NA,TGTGCCAGCAGCTTGGACAGGCGAACCGAGACCCAGTACTTC,CASSLDRRTETQYF
TRBV19,NA,TRBJ1-5,NA,TGTGCCAGTAGTATTGGGGGGCTCTCGTATCAGCCCCAGCATTTT,CASSIGGLSYQPQHF
TRBV7-9,TRBD2,TRBJ2-4,NA,TGTGCCAGCAGCTTTCAAAGGAGCGGGGGGAGCTTC,CASSFQRSGGSF
TRBV20-1,NA,TRBJ1-1,NA,TGCAGTGCCAGTAGTTCGGGACGCAAGACTGAAGCTTTCTTT,CSASSSGRKTEAFF
TRBV7-6,NA,TRBJ2-7,once,TGTGCCAGCAGTTACGCATTAGGGGATGATGAGCAGTACTTC,CASSYALGDDEQYF
TRBV7-3,NA,TRBJ2-3,NA,TGTGCCAGCAGCCCGGGCAGTAACACTGAAGCCTTGTATTTT,CASSPGSNTEALYF
TRBV7-6,NA,TRBJ1-1,once,TGTGCCAGCAGCTTAGATCTGGCAAGGAACACTGCAGATTTCTTT,CASSLDLARNTADFF
TRBV7-8,TRBD2,TRBJ2-4,NA,TGTGCCAGCGGCGGAGCGGGGGACCCTCAGACCTTC,CASGGAGDPQTF
TRBV7-9,NA,TRBJ1-2,NA,TGTGCCAGCAGTACCATTCTTCACAGATACGCAGGCTATACCTTC,CASSTILHRYAGYTF
TRBV2,NA,TRBJ1-1,NA,TGTGCAAGCAGTGAAGGGGGGAGGAATGAGGCTTTCTTC,CASSEGGRNEAFF
TRBV20-1,NA,TRBJ1-1,many,TGCAGTGTTAGGACAGCCAGGGGAGCTTTCTTT,CSVRTARGAFF
TRBV25-1,NA,TRBJ2-1,NA,TGTGCCAGCAGTGAACCCGTAAGGGGGGGAGGGCTCAATGAGCAGTTCTTC,CASSEPVRGGGLNEQFF
TRBV7-9,TRBD2,TRBJ2-3,NA,TGTGCCAGCAGCGTAGCGGGTCAGTACGGGAATACGGTGTATTTT,CASSVAGQYGNTVYF